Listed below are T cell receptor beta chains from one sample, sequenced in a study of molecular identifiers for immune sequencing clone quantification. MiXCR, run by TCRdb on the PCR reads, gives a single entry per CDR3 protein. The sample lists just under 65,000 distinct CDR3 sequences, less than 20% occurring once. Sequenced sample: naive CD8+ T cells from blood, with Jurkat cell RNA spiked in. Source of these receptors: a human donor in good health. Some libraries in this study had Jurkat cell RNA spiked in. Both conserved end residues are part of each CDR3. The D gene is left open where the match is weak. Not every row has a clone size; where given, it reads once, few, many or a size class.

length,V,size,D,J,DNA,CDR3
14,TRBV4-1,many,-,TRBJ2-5,TGCGCCAGCAGCCAATCGACAGTTTTAGAGACCCAGTACTTC,CASSQSTVLETQYF
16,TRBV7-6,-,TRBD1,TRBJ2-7,TGTGCCAGCAGCCCAGATAACGGACAGGGTTCCTACGAGCAGTACTTC,CASSPDNGQGSYEQYF
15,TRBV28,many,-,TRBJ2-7,TGTGCCAGCAGTTTAGGGCTCACCCTTTCCTACGAGCAGTACTTC,CASSLGLTLSYEQYF
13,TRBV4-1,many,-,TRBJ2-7,TGCGCCAGCAGCCAAGTGAACTGGGGCGAGCAGTACTTC,CASSQVNWGEQYF
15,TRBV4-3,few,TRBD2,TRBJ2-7,TGCGCCAGCAGCCAAGGGACTAGCGGGCGCTACGAGCAGTACTTC,CASSQGTSGRYEQYF
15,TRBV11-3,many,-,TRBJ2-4,TGTGCCAGCAGCTTAGGCAGAGACACATACCGCATTCAGTACTTC,CASSLGRDTYRIQYF
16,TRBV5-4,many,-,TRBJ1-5,TGTGCCAGCAGCTTCGGGGCAGGAAATAGCAATCAGCCCCAGCATTTT,CASSFGAGNSNQPQHF
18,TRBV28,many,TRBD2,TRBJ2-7,TGTGCCAGCAGTTTAAGAGGGACTAGCGGGAGGGCCGGGTTCGAGCAGTACTTC,CASSLRGTSGRAGFEQYF
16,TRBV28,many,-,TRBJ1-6,TGTGCCAGCATGGCCCTCGAGAGCTCCTATAATTCACCCCTCCACTTT,CASMALESSYNSPLHF
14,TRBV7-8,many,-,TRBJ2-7,TGTGCCAGCAGCTCACCCGTAGCTGTGTACGAGCAGTACTTC,CASSSPVAVYEQYF
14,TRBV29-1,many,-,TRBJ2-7,TGCAGCGTTGGATCAGGAATTGACCCCTACGAGCAGTACTTC,CSVGSGIDPYEQYF
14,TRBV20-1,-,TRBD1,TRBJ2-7,TGCAGTGCTAGAGACCCGGGACAGAACTACGAGCAGTACTTC,CSARDPGQNYEQYF
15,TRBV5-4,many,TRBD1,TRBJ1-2,TGTGCCAGCAGGGACAGGGAGGGGGTAAACTATGGCTACACCTTC,CASRDREGVNYGYTF
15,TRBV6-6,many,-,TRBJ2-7,TGTGCCAGCAGTCTTGCCCACTTAAAGGCAGTCGAGCAGTACTTC,CASSLAHLKAVEQYF
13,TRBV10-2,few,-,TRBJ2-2,TGCGCCAGAGGGGCGTCTGGGACCGGGGAGCTGTTTTTT,CARGASGTGELFF
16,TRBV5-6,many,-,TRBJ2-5,TGTGCCAGCAGCTTGGTAGCGGAAACTGGAGTGAAGACCCAGTACTTC,CASSLVAETGVKTQYF
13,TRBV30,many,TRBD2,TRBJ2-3,TGTGCCTGGTCGGCGGGAGTCACAGATACGCAGTATTTT,CAWSAGVTDTQYF
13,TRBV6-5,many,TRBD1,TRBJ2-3,TGTGCCAGCAGTGGACAGGGGGATAATACGCAGTATTTT,CASSGQGDNTQYF
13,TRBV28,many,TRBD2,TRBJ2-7,TGTGCCAGCAGCCCATCGGGGGGGTACGAGCAGTACTTC,CASSPSGGYEQYF
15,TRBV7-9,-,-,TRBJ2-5,TGTGCCAGCAGCTTATCCCCTGGGGACCCGGGGCCCCAGTACTTC,CASSLSPGDPGPQYF
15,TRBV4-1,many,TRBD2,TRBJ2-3,TGCGCCAGCAGCCAATTAGGACTAGCGTGGGATACGCAGTATTTT,CASSQLGLAWDTQYF
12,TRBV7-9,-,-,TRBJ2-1,TGTGCCAGCAGCTTAGATTTAGATGAGCAGTTCTTC,CASSLDLDEQFF
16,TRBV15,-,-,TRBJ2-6,TGTGCCACCAGCAATACCATTATCACTGGGGCCAACGTCCTGACTTTC,CATSNTIITGANVLTF
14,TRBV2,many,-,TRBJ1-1,TGTGCCAGCAGGCGACAACAGGGAAACACTGAAGCTTTCTTT,CASRRQQGNTEAFF
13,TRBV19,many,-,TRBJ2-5,TGTGCCAGTAGTATTATGGGCGCCGAGACCCAGTACTTC,CASSIMGAETQYF
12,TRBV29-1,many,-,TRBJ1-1,TGCAGCGCCCTGAGGGGCGCAGATGAAGCTTTCTTT,CSALRGADEAFF
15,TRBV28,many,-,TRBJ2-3,TGTGCCAGCACCCCCGCTGGCCAAAGCACAGATACGCAGTATTTT,CASTPAGQSTDTQYF
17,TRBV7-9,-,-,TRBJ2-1,TGTGCCAGCAGCTTAGTAGTCAGCCGACCCTCCTACGATGAGCAGTTCTTC,CASSLVVSRPSYDEQFF